These 13 T cell receptor beta chains share one sample of origin, sequenced in a study of blood T cell repertoires in COVID-19. Sequenced by immunoSEQ multiplex PCR; TCRdb stores in-frame clones only, minus some. Of under 50,000 clones in the sample, 90% to 95% were seen once. Input material: peripheral blood. The receptors stem from a man aged 55 to 70 with COVID-19, enrolled during active disease.

The chain employs TRBV2 and TRBJ2-2; D is undetermined. The CDR3 runs to 13 residues. The germline V and J ends were trimmed by 5 bases and 4 bases, with 8 bases remaining between them. Germline V gene lookup returns CDR1 SNHLY and CDR2 FYNNEI. In DNA form, the CDR3 reads TGTGCCAGCAGTCCCCTCCGCACCGGGGAGCTGTTTTTT. Translation: CASSPLRTGELFF.

This clone was recorded only once. The chain employs TRBV5-1 and TRBJ2-1; 11 positions agree with TRBD2. The V gene end was trimmed by 3 bases and the J gene end by 7 bases; junction bases not matched to a gene: 9. The CDR3 has 16 residues. Germline V gene lookup returns CDR1 SGHRS and CDR2 YFSETQ. The CDR3 spells CASSSRTSGHTNEQFF. The CDR3 region has the DNA TGCGCCAGCAGCTCGCGGACTAGCGGGCATACGAATGAGCAGTTCTTC.

The chain carries TRBV6-2 or TRBV6-3 and TRBJ1-5; tentatively, D is TRBD1 (6 bases). Germline V CDR1 and CDR2: MNHEY, SVGEGT. The CDR3 has 16 amino acids. Trimming removed 6 bases at V and 4 bases at J, with 19 bases between. The chain's CDR3 is CASSPARQVPNQPQHF. The CDR3 DNA is TGTGCCAGCAGCCCCGCCCGACAGGTCCCTAATCAGCCCCAGCATTTT.

The gene calls are TRBV19 and TRBJ1-6, with TRBD1 identical over 9 bases. Per germline, CDR1 LNHDA and CDR2 SQIVND (reference sequence). V dropped 3 bases and J dropped 7; count of bases not matched to a gene: 10. This CDR3 contains 17 residues. The CDR3 loop is CASSIRDRDPLNSPLHF. The CDR3 bases are TGTGCCAGTAGTATCCGGGACAGGGATCCGCTAAATTCACCCCTCCACTTT. The complete variable domain, with remaining parts taken from reference TRBV19 and TRBJ1-6, reads DGGITQSPKYLFRKEGQNVTLSCEQNLNHDAMYWYRQDPGQGLRLIYYSQIVNDFQKGDIAEGYSVSREKKESFPLTVTSAQKNPTAFYLCASSIRDRDPLNSPLHFGNGTRLTVT.

The J gene is TRBJ1-4, the V gene TRBV15; 9 bases are a match to TRBD1. The CDR3 extends over 14 amino acids. V was clipped by 5 bases and J by 8 bases; unmatched bases: 6. Germline V CDR1 and CDR2: LNHNV, YYDKDF (reference sequence). The CDR3 spells CATSGTGLVEKLFF. The CDR3 DNA is TGTGCCACCAGCGGGACAGGGCTTGTAGAAAAACTGTTTTTT.

This rearrangement joins TRBV27 to TRBJ1-1, with D maybe TRBD1 (5 bases). The CDR3 length is 15 residues. The V end lost 6 bases, the J end lost 5 bases, and 19 bases lay between the germline ends. Looked up from germline, CDR1 is MNHEY and CDR2 is SMNVEV (reference sequence). The CDR3 DNA is TGTGCCAGCAGCCTAACGCAGGGAATTCCTACTGAAGCTTTCTTT. Protein product: CASSLTQGIPTEAFF.

This rearrangement joins TRBV5-1 to TRBJ2-5; D is possibly TRBD2 (6 bases). Trimming stripped 1 base from V and 5 bases from J, with 15 bases between. CDR1 and CDR2 from the germline V gene are SGHRS and YFSETQ. The CDR3 has 15 amino acids. The CDR3 bases are TGCGCCAGCAGCTTGTCCGGAGGGGAAGGGGAGACCCAGTACTTC. Its protein is CASSLSGGEGETQYF.

A single count supports this clone. The gene calls are TRBV29-1 and TRBJ2-3, with D tentatively TRBD1 (6 bases). Trimming removed 3 bases at V and 5 bases at J, with 12 bases between. The CDR3 is 13 residues long. Looked up from germline, CDR1 is SQVTM and CDR2 is ANQGSEA. In nucleotides, the CDR3 is TGCAGCGTTGAGGCAGGGGCTGGAGATACGCAGTATTTT. Its translation is CSVEAGAGDTQYF.

In this sample, this clone turned up once. The V gene is TRBV21-1, the J gene TRBJ1-5; the table's D call TRBD1 went unverified against the DNA. TRBV21-1 counts as a pseudogene. There are 15 residues in the CDR3. The CDR3 here is CASSVTGQGNQPQHF. CDR3 nucleotide sequence: TGTGCCAGCAGCGTGACGGGACAGGGTAATCAGCCCCAGCATTTT.

CDR3 coding DNA: TGCGCCAGCAGCCCGGGGTTCGGCAAAAACACCATATATTTT. Amino acids: CASSPGFGKNTIYF. This chain uses TRBV5-1 with TRBJ1-3; no definite D call. Trimming pared 4 bases from V and 6 bases from J, leaving 14 bases between. The CDR3 has 14 amino acids. Germline loops: CDR1 SGHRS, CDR2 YFSETQ.

J is TRBJ2-1 and V is TRBV5-1; 9 bases agree with TRBD2. Trimming cost V 0 bases and J 7 bases; bases outside gene matches: 2. Germline CDR1 and CDR2: SGHRS and YFSETQ. CDR3 length: 14 residues. The CDR3 nucleotides read TGCGCCAGCAGCTTGGTAGCGGGAGAGAATGAGCAGTTCTTC. This encodes CASSLVAGENEQFF.

CDR3 bases: TGTGCCAGCAGTGAAGAAGCCCGACAGGGGATGGGCTACACCTTC. Its protein is CASSEEARQGMGYTF. The genes are TRBV2 and TRBJ1-2; 8 nucleotides line up with TRBD1. The CDR3 consists of 15 residues. CDR1 and CDR2 (germline): SNHLY, FYNNEI. Trimming cost V 1 base and J 8 bases; bases outside gene matches: 9. Drawing the rest from reference TRBV2 and TRBJ1-2, the complete variable domain is EPEVTQTPSHQVTQMGQEVILRCVPISNHLYFYWYRQILGQKVEFLVSFYNNEISEKSEIFDDQFSVERPDGSNFTLKIRSTKLEDSAMYFCASSEEARQGMGYTFGSGTRLTVV.

The J gene is TRBJ2-7, the V gene TRBV7-2; no clear D gene. V was clipped by 5 bases and J by 7 bases, with 12 bases between them. Germline V gives CDR1 SGHTA, CDR2 FQGNSA. The CDR3 is 12 residues long. The chain's CDR3 is CASSPNSREQYF. The CDR3 DNA follows: TGTGCCAGCAGCCCGAACTCGAGAGAGCAGTACTTC.